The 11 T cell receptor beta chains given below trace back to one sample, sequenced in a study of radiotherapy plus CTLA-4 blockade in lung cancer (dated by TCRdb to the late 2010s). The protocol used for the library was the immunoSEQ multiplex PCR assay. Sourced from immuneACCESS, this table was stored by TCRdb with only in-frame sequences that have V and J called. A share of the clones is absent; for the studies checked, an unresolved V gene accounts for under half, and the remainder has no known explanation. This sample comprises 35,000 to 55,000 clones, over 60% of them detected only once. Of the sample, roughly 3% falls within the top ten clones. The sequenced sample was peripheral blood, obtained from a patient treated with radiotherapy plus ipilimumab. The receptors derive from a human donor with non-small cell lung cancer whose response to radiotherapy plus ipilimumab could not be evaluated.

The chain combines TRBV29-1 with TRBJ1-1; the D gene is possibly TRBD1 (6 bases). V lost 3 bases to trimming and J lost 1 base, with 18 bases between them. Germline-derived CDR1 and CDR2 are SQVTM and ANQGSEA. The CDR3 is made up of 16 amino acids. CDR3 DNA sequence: TGCAGCGTTGAGGGACGACAGGTGCGAAGGAACACTGAAGCTTTCTTT. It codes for CSVEGRQVRRNTEAFF.

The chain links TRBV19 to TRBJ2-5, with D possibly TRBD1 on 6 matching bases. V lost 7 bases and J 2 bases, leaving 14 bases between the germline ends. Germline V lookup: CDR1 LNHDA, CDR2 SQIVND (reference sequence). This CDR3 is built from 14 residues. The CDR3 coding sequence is TGTGCCAGTAACCAAGCGACAGGACAAGAGACCCAGTACTTC. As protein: CASNQATGQETQYF.

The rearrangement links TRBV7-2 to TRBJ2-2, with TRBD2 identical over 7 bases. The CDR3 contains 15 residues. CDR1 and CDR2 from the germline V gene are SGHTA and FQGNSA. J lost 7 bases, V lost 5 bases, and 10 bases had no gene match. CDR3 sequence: CASSPRAGDLGELFF. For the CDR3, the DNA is TGTGCCAGCAGCCCAAGGGCGGGGGACCTCGGGGAGCTGTTTTTT.

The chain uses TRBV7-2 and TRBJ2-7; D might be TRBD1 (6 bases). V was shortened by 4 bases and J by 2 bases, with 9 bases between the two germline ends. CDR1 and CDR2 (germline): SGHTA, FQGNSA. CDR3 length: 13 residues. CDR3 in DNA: TGTGCCAGCAGCTCCAGGACAGCCTACGAGCAGTACTTC. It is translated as CASSSRTAYEQYF.

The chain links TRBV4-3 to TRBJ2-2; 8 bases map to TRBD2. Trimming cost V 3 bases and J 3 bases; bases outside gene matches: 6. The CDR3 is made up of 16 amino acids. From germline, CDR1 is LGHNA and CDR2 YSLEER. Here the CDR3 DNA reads TGCGCCAGCAGCCACCCGGGACTAGGAGACACCGGGGAGCTGTTTTTT. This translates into CASSHPGLGDTGELFF.

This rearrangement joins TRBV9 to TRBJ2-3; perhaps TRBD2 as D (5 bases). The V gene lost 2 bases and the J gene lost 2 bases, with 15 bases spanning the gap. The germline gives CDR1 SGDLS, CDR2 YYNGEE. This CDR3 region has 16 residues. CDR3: CASSVDSGLFTDTQYF. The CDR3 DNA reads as TGTGCCAGCAGCGTCGATTCCGGACTTTTCACAGATACGCAGTATTTT.

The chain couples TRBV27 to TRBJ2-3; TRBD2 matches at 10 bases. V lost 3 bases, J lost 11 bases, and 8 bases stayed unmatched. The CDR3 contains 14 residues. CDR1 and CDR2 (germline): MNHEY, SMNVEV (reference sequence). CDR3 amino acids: CASSFGLAGALQYF. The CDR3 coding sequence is TGTGCCAGCAGTTTCGGTCTAGCGGGAGCCCTGCAGTATTTT.

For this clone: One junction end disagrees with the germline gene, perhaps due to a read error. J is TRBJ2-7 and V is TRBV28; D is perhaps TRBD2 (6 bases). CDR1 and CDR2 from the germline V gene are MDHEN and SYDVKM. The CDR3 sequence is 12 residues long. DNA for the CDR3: TGTGCCAGCAGCACGGCCGGTCGGAGGGATCACTTC. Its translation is CASSTAGRRDHF.

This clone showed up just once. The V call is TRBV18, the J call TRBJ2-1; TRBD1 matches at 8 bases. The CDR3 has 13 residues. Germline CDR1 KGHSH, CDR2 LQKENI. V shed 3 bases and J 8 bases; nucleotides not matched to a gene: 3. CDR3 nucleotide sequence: TGTGCCAGCTCACCGGACAGGGTCGATGAGCAGTTCTTC. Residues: CASSPDRVDEQFF.

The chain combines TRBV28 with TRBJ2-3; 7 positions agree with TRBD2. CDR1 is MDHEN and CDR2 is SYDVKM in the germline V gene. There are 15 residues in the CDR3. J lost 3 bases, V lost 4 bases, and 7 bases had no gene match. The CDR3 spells CASSSTFGGTDTQYF. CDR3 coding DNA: TGTGCCAGCAGTTCCACTTTCGGGGGGACAGATACGCAGTATTTT. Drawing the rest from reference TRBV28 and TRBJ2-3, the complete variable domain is DVKVTQSSRYLVKRTGEKVFLECVQDMDHENMFWYRQDPGLGLRLIYFSYDVKMKEKGDIPEGYSVSREKKERFSLILESASTNQTSMYLCASSSTFGGTDTQYFGPGTRLTVL.

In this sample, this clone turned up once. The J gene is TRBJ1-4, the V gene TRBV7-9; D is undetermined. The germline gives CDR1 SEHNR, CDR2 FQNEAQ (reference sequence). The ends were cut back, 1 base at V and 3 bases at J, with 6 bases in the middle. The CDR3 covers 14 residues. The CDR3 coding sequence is TGTGCCAGCAGCTTAGGCACGGCTAATGAAAAACTGTTTTTT. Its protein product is CASSLGTANEKLFF.